This is a list of T cell receptor beta chains from one sample in a study of response to subunit inactivated influenza vaccine. TCRdb ran MiXCR on the RT-PCR reads and lists one entry per CDR3 protein. The data contain around 190,000 distinct CDR3 sequences, about 9.3% of them seen just once; the ten biggest clones take up roughly 11%. The sequencing used non-naive T cells sorted from PBMCs, collected on the day of vaccination. All receptors derive from a man in his fifties or sixties who received an inactivated influenza vaccine. The CDR3 runs from the conserved cysteine through the conserved F or W. D genes are given only for firm matches. Some rows have no size entry. The others give once, few or many, or a class for an expanded clone.

J: TRBJ2-7; V: TRBV7-2; D: TRBD1; size: few; CDR3: CASSLALPAGGAYEQYF; DNA: TGTGCCAGCAGCTTAGCGCTCCCCGCAGGGGGAGCCTACGAGCAGTACTTC
J: TRBJ2-7; V: TRBV5-1; D: -; size: -; CDR3: CASTSMGDRSDEQYF; DNA: TGCGCCAGCACCTCTATGGGCGACAGGAGCGACGAGCAGTACTTC
J: TRBJ2-1; V: TRBV20-1; D: TRBD2; size: few; CDR3: CSARLLSGGAVNEQFF; DNA: TGCAGTGCTAGATTACTTAGCGGGGGGGCCGTCAATGAGCAGTTCTTC
J: TRBJ2-5; V: TRBV5-1; D: -; size: many; CDR3: CASSLSGVNQETQYF; DNA: TGCGCCAGCAGCTTGTCGGGAGTCAACCAAGAGACCCAGTACTTC
J: TRBJ2-5; V: TRBV5-1; D: TRBD1; size: few; CDR3: CASSSTGEQETQYF; DNA: TGCGCCAGCAGCTCGACAGGGGAACAAGAGACCCAGTACTTC
J: TRBJ1-2; V: TRBV7-9; D: -; size: -; CDR3: CASSSRRDGWARGYTF; DNA: TGTGCCAGCAGCTCTCGCCGGGACGGTTGGGCGCGGGGCTACACCTTC
J: TRBJ2-7; V: TRBV11-2; D: TRBD2; size: many; CDR3: CASSAGTSGRRVGHEQYF; DNA: TGTGCCAGCAGCGCCGGGACTAGCGGGAGAAGGGTAGGCCACGAGCAGTACTTC
J: TRBJ2-7; V: TRBV5-5; D: TRBD1; size: many; CDR3: CASSPGQGEYEQYF; DNA: TGTGCCAGCAGTCCTGGACAGGGGGAATACGAGCAGTACTTC
J: TRBJ2-6; V: TRBV4-1; D: -; size: few; CDR3: CASSRGSGSGANVLTF; DNA: TGCGCCAGCAGCCGGGGGTCAGGGTCTGGGGCCAACGTCCTGACTTTC
J: TRBJ2-5; V: TRBV5-5; D: TRBD1; size: few; CDR3: CASSSEGQGETQYF; DNA: TGTGCCAGCAGCTCGGAAGGACAGGGTGAGACCCAGTACTTC
J: TRBJ1-5; V: TRBV24-1; D: TRBD1; size: -; CDR3: CATSDSRQGYNQPQHF; DNA: TGTGCCACCAGTGATTCCCGACAGGGCTACAATCAGCCCCAGCATTTT